This is a list of T cell receptor beta chains from one sample in a study of cytomegalovirus exposure and HLA in healthy donors. TCRdb keeps only in-frame clones here, not all; method: immunoSEQ multiplex PCR. The sample lists over 100,000 clones, 55% to 80% seen once, with 2.2% in the top ten. Specimen: PBMCs. Receptors were obtained from a woman aged 25 to 39 in good health and CMV-seronegative. CDR3s include the opening cysteine and the closing phenylalanine or tryptophan. D genes are given only for firm matches. Not every row has a clone size; where given, it reads once, few, many or a size class.

CDR3nt	CDR3aa	d_gene	abundance	v_gene	j_gene
TGTGCCAGCAGCCTCTCCTATAATTCACCCCTCCACTTT	CASSLSYNSPLHF	-	-	TRBV5-5	TRBJ1-6
TGTGCCTGGAGGCCTATTAACAGGGTGAACACCGGGGAGCTGTTTTTT	CAWRPINRVNTGELFF	-	-	TRBV30	TRBJ2-2
TGTGCCAGCAGTTCGGGACTACTCTCGGAGACCCAGTACTTC	CASSSGLLSETQYF	TRBD2	-	TRBV28	TRBJ2-5
TGCGCCAGCAGCGAACAGGGAGCGGCCGAGCAGTACTTC	CASSEQGAAEQYF	-	few	TRBV5-1	TRBJ2-7
TGTGCCAGCACCGGACAGGCGAATCAGCCCCAGCATTTT	CASTGQANQPQHF	TRBD1	-	TRBV2	TRBJ1-5
TGTGCCAGTAGTATATCCAGTCAGCCCGGGGGACTAGCGGGAGGGCCTGGCACAGATACGCAGTATTTT	CASSISSQPGGLAGGPGTDTQYF	TRBD2	-	TRBV19	TRBJ2-3
TGCGCCAGCAGCCACAGAATAGCGGGAGGCTCCTACAATGAGCAGTTCTTC	CASSHRIAGGSYNEQFF	TRBD2	-	TRBV4-3	TRBJ2-1
TGTGCCAGCAGCTTAGCTCTTGGGGGCGCGCACACTGAAGCTTTCTTT	CASSLALGGAHTEAFF	-	-	TRBV11-2	TRBJ1-1
TGTGCCTGTACTAGCGGTGGCCCGGATACGCAGTATTTT	CACTSGGPDTQYF	TRBD2	-	TRBV30	TRBJ2-3
TGTGCTAGTGGTAAAGGGACTAGCGGGACACTAAGCACAGATACGCAGTATTTT	CASGKGTSGTLSTDTQYF	TRBD2	few	TRBV12-5	TRBJ2-3
TGCGCCAGCCTCCCACTAGCGGGAGCCTCCTACAATGAGCAGTTCTTC	CASLPLAGASYNEQFF	TRBD2	-	TRBV5-1	TRBJ2-1
TGTGCCAGCAGCGGCGGACAGGGGCAGGAGACCCAGTACTTC	CASSGGQGQETQYF	TRBD1	-	TRBV5-6	TRBJ2-5
TGTGCCAGCAGTGGAACAGGAGTGAACACTGAAGCTTTCTTT	CASSGTGVNTEAFF	-	-	TRBV28	TRBJ1-1
TGTGCCTGGAGTGTCGCCAGCGGTGGCACAGATACGCAGTATTTT	CAWSVASGGTDTQYF	-	-	TRBV30	TRBJ2-3
TGTGCCAGCAGTACCCCCGGGACAGGGGACTACGAGCAGTACTTC	CASSTPGTGDYEQYF	TRBD1	-	TRBV28	TRBJ2-7
TGTGCCAGCAGTGAGTTCCGGGGGTCGACGGGCACTGAAGCTTTCTTT	CASSEFRGSTGTEAFF	-	-	TRBV2	TRBJ1-1
TGTGCCAGCAGCACCGACAGGGGGGGGCAAAAGCAGTACTTC	CASSTDRGGQKQYF	TRBD1	-	TRBV7-8	TRBJ2-7
TGTGCCTGGGGGACAGGGGGTCGCCTTGGGGGCTACACCTTC	CAWGTGGRLGGYTF	TRBD1	-	TRBV30	TRBJ1-2
TGTGCCAGCGGAGGACAGTCCGCCTACGAGCAGTACTTC	CASGGQSAYEQYF	-	-	TRBV9	TRBJ2-7
TGTGCCAGTATGGGAGGGACTCTACGGCGTTACACTGAAGCTTTCTTT	CASMGGTLRRYTEAFF	-	-	TRBV19	TRBJ1-1
TGTGCCAGCAGTTACACTGCAGGGGGCTTCTACGAGCAGTACTTC	CASSYTAGGFYEQYF	TRBD1	-	TRBV6-5	TRBJ2-7
TGTGCCACCAGCAGAGCTGGCTCTAGCGCTCGGAACACCGGGGAGCTGTTTTTT	CATSRAGSSARNTGELFF	-	few	TRBV15	TRBJ2-2
TGCAGCGTTGACTCTCAGCGGGAGTGGTATCGTAATGAGCAGTTCTTC	CSVDSQREWYRNEQFF	TRBD2	-	TRBV29-1	TRBJ2-1
TGTGCCAGCAGCCCCTCCGGGACTAGCGGGGGAATGCAGTATTTT	CASSPSGTSGGMQYF	TRBD2	-	TRBV7-2	TRBJ2-3
TGCGCCAGCAGCTCGGGACAGAACACCGGGGAGCTGTTTTTT	CASSSGQNTGELFF	-	-	TRBV5-1	TRBJ2-2
TGTGCCAGCAGCGTAGAGACTAGCGGGACCGCCGGGGAGCTGTTTTTT	CASSVETSGTAGELFF	TRBD2	-	TRBV9	TRBJ2-2
TGTGCCAGCAGTTACCGGACAGTTGGGGCCAACACTGAAGCTTTCTTT	CASSYRTVGANTEAFF	-	-	TRBV6-5	TRBJ1-1
TGTGCCAGCAGCTTGGGTCCCATGGGGGCAACGGCCAAAAACATTCAGTACTTC	CASSLGPMGATAKNIQYF	-	-	TRBV5-6	TRBJ2-4
TGTGCCAGCGGGATGGGAGGACAGGGGGAGCACGAGCAGTACTTC	CASGMGGQGEHEQYF	-	-	TRBV21-1	TRBJ2-7
TGTGCCAGTAGTAGCAGGGGGCTGGGGGAGCTGTTTTTT	CASSSRGLGELFF	TRBD1	-	TRBV19	TRBJ2-2
TGCGCCAGCAGCTTAGCATCCCTGCGATCTGGAAACACCATATATTTT	CASSLASLRSGNTIYF	-	-	TRBV5-1	TRBJ1-3
TGTGCCAGCCGCGAGCTAGGGGGCCCTGAAAAACTGTTTTTT	CASRELGGPEKLFF	TRBD1	-	TRBV19	TRBJ1-4
TGTGCCAGCAGCCAAGTGCGGCAGGGGTGGAGCGGGGAGCTGTTTTTT	CASSQVRQGWSGELFF	-	-	TRBV14	TRBJ2-2
TGTGCCAGCAGCACCGGCTTCGGTCTAGCGGACACAGATACGCAGTATTTT	CASSTGFGLADTDTQYF	TRBD2	many	TRBV28	TRBJ2-3
TGTGCCATCAGTGAGGTAGGGGATGGCTACACCTTC	CAISEVGDGYTF	-	-	TRBV10-3	TRBJ1-2
TGTGCCAGCAATAACAGGGGGCGGGGTGGAGAGACCCAGTACTTC	CASNNRGRGGETQYF	TRBD1	few	TRBV2	TRBJ2-5
TGTGCCAGTAGTTTACGGGCCGGGACAACCTACGAGCAGTACTTC	CASSLRAGTTYEQYF	-	few	TRBV19	TRBJ2-7
TGTGCCACCAGCAGAGGCCCCGGGACAGGGGCCTTATCCTCCTACGAGCAGTACTTC	CATSRGPGTGALSSYEQYF	TRBD1	few	TRBV15	TRBJ2-7
TGTGCCAGCAGCCAAGTTAGCGGGAGAAATGAGCAGTACTTC	CASSQVSGRNEQYF	TRBD2	few	TRBV4-2	TRBJ2-7
TGCGCCAGCAGCCAGGATCCGAGGCCCTACGAGCAGTACTTC	CASSQDPRPYEQYF	-	-	TRBV4-1	TRBJ2-7
TGCGCCAGCAGTCCCGGGACATCGTTATACAATGAGCAGTTCTTC	CASSPGTSLYNEQFF	-	-	TRBV4-3	TRBJ2-1